Listed below are T cell receptor beta chains from one sample, sequenced in a study of CD8+CD57+ T cells in acquired aplastic anemia. TCRdb analysed the reads with MiXCR anew, one entry per CDR3 protein. This sample yields hundreds of thousands of distinct CDR3 sequences, of which more than 25% are seen a single time; 0.7% to 1% belongs to the top ten. Sequencing was performed on sorted CD4+, CD8+, or CD8+CD57+ T cells (not recorded which) from PBMCs. The receptors come from a human donor with aplastic anemia. Both conserved end residues are part of each CDR3. D genes are given only for firm matches. Only some rows state a clone size, as once, few, many or a class for expanded clones.

v_gene	d_gene	j_gene	abundance	CDR3aa	CDR3nt
TRBV2	.	TRBJ1-1	.	CASRHREGDTEAFF	TGTGCCAGCAGGCACAGGGAGGGCGACACTGAAGCTTTCTTT
TRBV19	.	TRBJ2-5	many	CASSPTGVAGWTQYF	TGTGCCAGTAGTCCGACCGGGGTAGCCGGGTGGACCCAGTACTTC
TRBV7-9	TRBD1	TRBJ2-2	few	CASSLAQGDTGELFF	TGTGCCAGCAGCTTAGCCCAGGGGGACACCGGGGAGCTGTTTTTT
TRBV19	TRBD2	TRBJ2-1	few	CASSERGLADFNEQFF	TGTGCCAGTAGTGAAAGGGGCCTAGCGGACTTCAATGAGCAGTTCTTC
TRBV10-2	.	TRBJ2-7	many	CASRDEQYF	TGCGCCAGCAGGGACGAGCAGTACTTC
TRBV3-1	.	TRBJ2-7	.	CASSQSGMRERYF	TGTGCCAGCAGCCAATCAGGAATGCGCGAGCGGTACTTC
TRBV25-1	.	TRBJ1-6	.	CASSFILLGSYNSPLHF	TGTGCCAGCAGCTTTATCCTATTGGGCTCCTATAATTCACCCCTCCACTTT
TRBV7-2	.	TRBJ2-7	.	CASSLPEFYEQYF	TGTGCCAGCAGCTTGCCGGAATTCTACGAGCAGTACTTC
TRBV11-1	TRBD1	TRBJ2-3	.	CASSLYRDSRETDTQYF	TGTGCCAGCAGCTTATATAGGGACAGCAGGGAGACAGATACGCAGTATTTT
TRBV15	TRBD1	TRBJ2-4	many	CATLLGQGSDIQYF	TGTGCCACCCTTCTAGGACAGGGGTCGGACATTCAGTACTTC
TRBV7-7	.	TRBJ2-1	few	CASSLSPGSYNEQFF	TGTGCTAGCAGCTTATCTCCAGGGTCCTACAATGAGCAGTTCTTC
TRBV25-1	TRBD1	TRBJ1-2	.	CASSDSQGGGGYTF	TGTGCCAGCAGTGACTCTCAGGGGGGAGGAGGCTACACCTTC
TRBV2	TRBD1	TRBJ1-1	many	CASSVDRGNTEAFF	TGTGCCAGCAGCGTGGACAGGGGGAACACTGAAGCTTTCTTT
TRBV19	.	TRBJ2-2	many	CASTPDTGELFF	TGTGCCAGTACCCCCGACACCGGGGAGCTGTTTTTT
TRBV7-8	.	TRBJ2-7	few	CASSSSQGYEQYF	TGTGCCAGCAGCTCTTCACAGGGATACGAGCAGTACTTC
TRBV12-3/TRBV12-4	TRBD1	TRBJ1-2	many	CASRQTGEQYGYTF	TGTGCCAGCAGACAAACAGGGGAGCAGTATGGCTACACCTTC
TRBV4-1	.	TRBJ1-6	few	CASSPRDVRASYNSPLHF	TGCGCCAGCAGCCCTCGGGACGTCCGAGCCTCCTATAATTCACCCCTCCACTTT
TRBV12-3/TRBV12-4	TRBD1	TRBJ1-2	.	CASLQSGTGEGGGYTF	TGTGCCAGCCTTCAATCCGGGACAGGGGAAGGAGGCGGCTACACCTTC
TRBV19	.	TRBJ1-6	many	CASSPTGIKVPLHF	TGTGCCAGTAGTCCGACAGGAATTAAGGTCCCCCTCCACTTT
TRBV29-1	.	TRBJ2-1	many	CSVDARQRFNEQFF	TGCAGCGTTGACGCCAGACAACGTTTCAATGAGCAGTTCTTC
TRBV20-1	.	TRBJ1-5	many	CSARGRWDQPQHF	TGCAGTGCTAGAGGTCGGTGGGATCAGCCCCAGCATTTT
TRBV2	.	TRBJ1-2	.	CASSDAGGRGYGYTF	TGTGCCAGCAGTGACGCTGGGGGAAGAGGTTATGGCTACACCTTC
TRBV19	.	TRBJ2-6	many	CASSIRGRRSGANVLTF	TGTGCCAGTAGTATCCGGGGTAGAAGGTCTGGGGCCAACGTCCTGACTTTC
TRBV20-1	.	TRBJ2-3	few	CSARSPPDTQYF	TGCAGTGCTAGATCCCCCCCAGATACGCAGTATTTT
TRBV5-6	TRBD1	TRBJ1-1	.	CASSLFTGTGGTEAFF	TGTGCCAGCAGCTTATTTACCGGGACAGGGGGCACTGAAGCTTTCTTT
TRBV5-1	.	TRBJ2-5	few	CASSYQQGHQETQYF	TGCGCCAGCAGCTATCAACAGGGTCACCAAGAGACCCAGTACTTC
TRBV6-1	TRBD1	TRBJ2-7	few	CASGQGALGEQYF	TGTGCCAGTGGACAGGGGGCTCTCGGCGAGCAGTACTTC
TRBV5-1	TRBD2	TRBJ2-1	.	CASQFSLAGTVEQFF	TGCGCCAGCCAGTTTTCCCTAGCGGGAACGGTTGAGCAGTTCTTC
TRBV9	TRBD1	TRBJ2-7	.	CASSQGQGQYF	TGTGCCAGCAGCCAAGGACAGGGGCAGTACTTC
TRBV10-3	.	TRBJ1-5	many	CATSDRTFNQPQHF	TGTGCCACCTCTGACAGAACCTTCAATCAGCCCCAGCATTTT
TRBV12-3/TRBV12-4	.	TRBJ2-7	many	CATSFGYEQYF	TGTGCCACCAGTTTCGGGTACGAGCAGTACTTC
TRBV27	TRBD1	TRBJ2-1	.	CASSSTQPGQIYNEQFF	TGTGCCAGCAGTTCCACTCAACCGGGACAGATATACAATGAGCAGTTCTTC
TRBV20-1	.	TRBJ2-2	.	CSASPRGNTGELFF	TGCAGTGCTTCACCCAGAGGGAACACCGGGGAGCTGTTTTTT
TRBV24-1	TRBD1	TRBJ2-7	many	CATGRDSLPGEQYF	TGTGCCACCGGCCGGGACAGCTTACCGGGCGAGCAGTACTTC
TRBV9	.	TRBJ2-3	.	CASSVWDTQYF	TGTGCCAGCAGCGTATGGGATACGCAGTATTTT
TRBV6-1	.	TRBJ2-7	.	CASSEAPNSPYEQYF	TGTGCCAGCAGTGAAGCGCCTAACAGTCCCTACGAGCAGTACTTC